The rows below give T cell receptor beta chains drawn from one sample of a study of blood T cell repertoires in COVID-19. Method: immunoSEQ multiplex PCR; TCRdb's copy keeps in-frame clones and lacks some. Of a few hundred thousand clones listed, around 86% are singletons. Sequencing was performed on peripheral blood. These receptors were obtained from a woman aged 25 to 45 with active or convalescent COVID-19. Each CDR3 is given with its conserved first and last residue.

V gene,J gene,CDR3 protein
TRBV3-1/TRBV3-2,TRBJ1-1,CASSQVFRVGTEAFF
TRBV5-1,TRBJ2-7,CASSLVSGASSVPTYEQYF
TRBV19,TRBJ2-5,CASSPAGLAGRQETQYF
TRBV27,TRBJ2-7,CASSWSRDRADEQYF
TRBV6-5,TRBJ2-2,CASSYAGHWTGELFF
TRBV18,TRBJ2-7,CASSPYPLGGGVNEQYF
TRBV5-1,TRBJ2-7,CASSLPGDEQYF
TRBV9,TRBJ2-1,CASSPRDRAYNEQFF
TRBV7-3,TRBJ1-2,CASSPGALANYGYTF
TRBV30,TRBJ1-2,CAWSVGGASYGYTF
TRBV7-3,TRBJ1-1,CASSLPGTEAFF
TRBV25-1,TRBJ1-6,CASKDVGIRGSSPLHF